The 25 T cell receptor beta chains reported below all come from one sample, sequenced in a study of STAT5B mutations in CD4+ large granular lymphocyte leukemia. TCRdb's copy holds only in-frame clones and misses some; the assay was immunoSEQ multiplex PCR. The top ten clones hold around 1% of a sample with 30,000 or so clones, about three quarters of them seen once. Specimen: CD4+ T cells from blood buffy coats. The receptor set was obtained from a human donor in good health.

This clone was recorded a few times. The chain links TRBV9 to TRBJ2-2; no definite D call. V was pared by 0 bases and J by 2 bases, with 5 bases between. This CDR3 is 14 amino acids long. Per germline, CDR1 SGDLS and CDR2 YYNGEE. For the CDR3, the DNA is TGTGCCAGCAGCGTAGGGACCAACACCGGGGAGCTGTTTTTT. Translating gives CASSVGTNTGELFF.

V usage is TRBV28 and J usage is TRBJ1-5, with TRBD1 identical over 7 bases. V trimming: 5 bases; J trimming: 5 bases; junction bases outside the gene matches: 0. This CDR3 region has 12 residues. In germline, CDR1 is MDHEN, CDR2 SYDVKM. CDR3 sequence: CASSTGDQPQHF. The CDR3 DNA sequence: TGTGCCAGCAGTACAGGGGATCAGCCCCAGCATTTT.

J is TRBJ1-1 and V is TRBV7-2, with D tentatively TRBD1 (5 bases). CDR3 size: 15 residues. Germline assignment: CDR1 SGHTA and CDR2 FQGNSA. Between the trimmed V and J ends, which lost 4 bases and 2 bases, there was a span of 14 bases. The CDR3: CASSSRPGLNTEAFF. The CDR3 DNA follows: TGTGCCAGCAGCTCTCGACCGGGGCTTAACACTGAAGCTTTCTTT.

The chain links TRBV7-8 to TRBJ1-4, with unresolved D. Germline V lookup: CDR1 SGHVS, CDR2 FQNEAQ. The CDR3 contains 14 residues. The V end lost 1 base, the J end lost 3 bases, and 6 bases lay between the germline ends. The DNA for the CDR3 is TGTGCCAGCAGCTTAGGGGGTTCTAATGAAAAACTGTTTTTT. Residues: CASSLGGSNEKLFF.

The chain uses TRBV29-1 and TRBJ2-2; D may be TRBD1 (5 bases). V gave up 7 bases and J gave up 2 bases, with 11 bases separating them. The CDR3 totals 13 residues. Germline CDR1 is SQVTM and CDR2 is ANQGSEA. Here the CDR3 DNA reads TGCAGCGGGAAACAGGCAAACACCGGGGAGCTGTTTTTT. Residues: CSGKQANTGELFF.

CDR3: CASSQDWSGRTEAFF. The CDR3 DNA is TGTGCCAGCAGCCAAGATTGGTCGGGAAGGACTGAAGCTTTCTTT. V is TRBV14 and J is TRBJ1-1; D uncertain. The ends were cut back, 0 bases at V and 5 bases at J, with 13 bases in the middle. The CDR3 loop spans 15 amino acids. Germline values: CDR1 SGHDN, CDR2 FVKESK.

This clone was picked up a small number of times. The chain couples TRBV19 to TRBJ1-2, with D unresolved. V lost 9 bases and J lost 4, with 15 bases in between. Germline V gene data show CDR1 as LNHDA and CDR2 as SQIVND (reference sequence). The CDR3 spans 13 residues. The CDR3 DNA reads TGTGCCAGCACCGTTGGGGAGAGCTATGGCTACACCTTC. Amino acid sequence: CASTVGESYGYTF. Full variable domain (outside the CDR3, taken from reference TRBV19 and TRBJ1-2): DGGITQSPKYLFRKEGQNVTLSCEQNLNHDAMYWYRQDPGQGLRLIYYSQIVNDFQKGDIAEGYSVSREKKESFPLTVTSAQKNPTAFYLCASTVGESYGYTFGSGTRLTVV.

The chain combines TRBV28 with TRBJ1-2; D unclear. CDR3 size: 12 residues. V lost 5 bases, J lost 9 bases, and 13 bases lay in between. Germline V gives CDR1 MDHEN, CDR2 SYDVKM. CDR3: CASSPPEGSYTF. CDR3 coding DNA: TGTGCCAGCAGTCCCCCGGAGGGCAGCTACACCTTC.

The chain has TRBV19 and TRBJ1-2; 8 positions match TRBD1. The CDR3 length is 14 residues. The V gene's germline CDR1 is LNHDA and CDR2 SQIVND (reference sequence). V shed 5 bases, J shed 5 bases, and the junction held 7 bases outside the gene matches. The CDR3 is CASSLQGAGYGYTF. CDR3 nucleotides: TGTGCCAGTAGTCTCCAGGGGGCTGGGTATGGCTACACCTTC.

The chain employs TRBV19 and TRBJ2-2; D is unclear. V lost 2 bases, J lost 6 bases, and 10 bases lay in between. CDR3 length equals 14 residues. CDR1 is LNHDA, CDR2 SQIVND, per germline (reference sequence). The CDR3 sequence: CASSITDSPGELFF. The CDR3, as DNA: TGTGCCAGTAGTATAACAGATAGTCCCGGGGAGCTGTTTTTT.

This sequence joins TRBV7-8 and TRBJ2-3, with D perhaps matching TRBD1 or TRBD2 (5 bases each). CDR3 size: 13 residues. Germline V gives CDR1 SGHVS, CDR2 FQNEAQ. V shed 5 bases and J shed 2 bases, with 8 bases lying between them. CDR3 sequence: CASSPGTTDTQYF. The CDR3 DNA reads as TGTGCCAGCAGCCCTGGGACCACAGATACGCAGTATTTT.

The rearrangement uses TRBV27 and TRBJ1-2; perhaps TRBD1 as D (6 bases). Between the trimmed V and J ends, which lost 10 bases and 4 bases, there was a span of 19 bases. This CDR3 is 14 amino acids long. Germline CDR1 MNHEY, CDR2 SMNVEV (reference sequence). CDR3 protein: CATRDHRDSYGYTF. The CDR3 nucleotides are TGTGCCACCAGGGACCACAGGGACTCCTATGGCTACACCTTC.

The chain links TRBV19 to TRBJ1-1; D gene unclear. The germline V and J ends were trimmed by 8 bases and 1 base, with 17 bases remaining between them. Germline V lookup: CDR1 LNHDA, CDR2 SQIVND (reference sequence). This CDR3 contains 15 residues. The CDR3 nucleotides are TGTGCCAGTTCCTCCTGGGCGACTTCGAACACTGAAGCTTTCTTT. This gives the protein CASSSWATSNTEAFF.

CDR3 sequence reads: CASSPGGPPAREQFF. DNA of the CDR3: TGCGCCAGCAGCCCAGGGGGCCCCCCGGCACGGGAGCAGTTCTTC. V gene TRBV10-1 combines with J gene TRBJ2-1; 8 bases match TRBD1. Per germline, CDR1 WNHNN and CDR2 SYGVQD (reference sequence). Germline trimming cut 6 bases from V and 10 bases from J; bases unmatched to any gene: 14. This CDR3 region has 15 residues.

The genes are TRBV15 and TRBJ1-5; 7 bases map to TRBD1. There are 15 residues in the CDR3. Trimming cost V 8 bases and J 2 bases; bases outside gene matches: 9. CDR1 and CDR2 (germline): LNHNV, YYDKDF (reference sequence). CDR3 bases: TGTGCCACCGGGACAGTGGGGGGAGGCAATCAGCCCCAGCATTTT. This translates into CATGTVGGGNQPQHF.

V is TRBV6-6 and J is TRBJ2-2; TRBD1 might be the D (6 bases). Germline V gene sequence: CDR1 MNHNY, CDR2 SVGAGI (reference sequence). The CDR3 totals 16 residues. V lost 6 bases and J lost 4, with 18 bases in between. For the CDR3, the DNA is TGTGCCAGCAGACCCGGTGGGGGCGATGCCACCGGGGAGCTGTTTTTT. It specifies CASRPGGGDATGELFF.

The table lists this clone with a count of one. The chain couples TRBV6-5 to TRBJ2-1; 10 nucleotides match TRBD1. CDR1 MNHEY and CDR2 SVGAGI come from the germline V gene. The CDR3 extends over 16 amino acids. V lost 1 base and J lost 6; bases outside the gene matches: 6. The CDR3 loop reads CASSYYDRGRANEQFF. For the CDR3, the DNA is TGTGCCAGCAGTTACTACGACAGGGGGCGCGCCAATGAGCAGTTCTTC.

Points on this clone: Its ends do not fully match the called genes, so a read error is possible. The chain carries TRBV19 and TRBJ2-2; D unclear. The germline V gene has CDR1 LNHDA and CDR2 SQIVND (reference sequence). The CDR3 has 16 amino acids. CDR3 loop: CASSIYRGRYTGELFF. DNA of the CDR3: TGTGCCAGTAGTATTTATCGTGGGCGGTACACGGGGGAGCTGTTTTTT.

The chain recombines TRBV5-1 with TRBJ2-2, with 7 nucleotides matching TRBD1. The CDR3 has 13 residues. In germline, CDR1 is SGHRS, CDR2 YFSETQ. The V and J ends lost 3 bases and 7 bases, in that order; junction bases with no gene match: 3. CDR3 coding DNA: TGCGCCAGCAGCTCCGGACAGGTCGGGGAGCTGTTTTTT. It specifies CASSSGQVGELFF.

The chain has TRBV7-8 and TRBJ1-1; D is uncertain. The V end was cut by 3 bases, the J end by 6 bases, with 14 bases between. This CDR3 region has 14 residues. Germline V gives CDR1 SGHVS, CDR2 FQNEAQ. The CDR3 spells CASSLGPGYPEAFF. DNA of the CDR3: TGTGCCAGCAGCTTGGGCCCCGGCTATCCTGAAGCTTTCTTT. The variable domain in full, with the rest retrieved from reference TRBV7-8 and TRBJ1-1, is GAGVSQSPRYKVAKRGQDVALRCDPISGHVSLFWYQQALGQGPEFLTYFQNEAQLDKSGLPSDRFFAERPEGSVSTLKIQRTQQEDSAVYLCASSLGPGYPEAFFGQGTRLTVV.

This clone has more than one count but fewer than ten. This chain uses TRBV5-8 with TRBJ1-1; D gene ambiguous. Germline CDR1 and CDR2: SGHTS and YDEGEE. The V and J ends lost 3 bases and 1 base respectively, with 10 bases between them. This CDR3 region has 14 residues. This CDR3 reads CASSSRVRNTEAFF. In nucleotides, the CDR3 is TGTGCCAGCAGCTCACGGGTCCGGAACACTGAAGCTTTCTTT.

CDR3 DNA: TGTGCCAGCAGCTCAACCGGGACTAGACCAGATACGCAGTATTTT. Translating gives CASSSTGTRPDTQYF. The chain uses TRBV7-6 and TRBJ2-3; 8 bases map to TRBD2. The V gene's germline CDR1 is SGHVS and CDR2 FNYEAQ. This CDR3 is 15 amino acids long. The V gene end was trimmed by 4 bases and the J gene end by 4 bases; junction bases not matched to a gene: 7. The full variable domain, completed using reference TRBV7-6 and TRBJ2-3, is GAGVSQSPRYKVTKRGQDVALRCDPISGHVSLYWYRQALGQGPEFLTYFNYEAQQDKSGLPNDRFSAERPEGSISTLTIQRTEQRDSAMYRCASSSTGTRPDTQYFGPGTRLTVL.

The chain carries TRBV5-5 and TRBJ2-1, with 13 bases matching TRBD2. The germline gives CDR1 SGHKS, CDR2 YYEKEE (reference sequence). Trimming at V came to 4 bases and at J to 7 bases, leaving 2 bases not matched to a gene. The length of the CDR3 is 14 residues. The CDR3 nucleotides are TGTGCCAGCAGCCCACTAGCGGGGGGGAATGAGCAGTTCTTC. Translated: CASSPLAGGNEQFF.

In regard to this clone: The sample holds other DNA sequences that translate to the same CDR3. The V and J genes are TRBV29-1 and TRBJ1-2; maybe TRBD1 (5 bases). Per the germline V gene, CDR1 is SQVTM and CDR2 is ANQGSEA. Trimming took off 6 bases at V and 0 bases at J, with 11 bases between the two ends. The CDR3 runs to 13 residues. The CDR3 nucleotides read TGCAGCGTAGGGCAGGGAGCTAACTATGGCTACACCTTC. This sequence encodes CSVGQGANYGYTF.

The chain's CDR3 is CASSLSVPMNTGELFF. The CDR3, as DNA: TGCGCCAGCAGCTTGAGCGTCCCCATGAACACCGGGGAGCTGTTTTTT. V is TRBV5-1 and J is TRBJ2-2; unclear D gene. The CDR3 length is 16 residues. V lost 1 base and J lost 1, with 11 bases in between. CDR1 SGHRS and CDR2 YFSETQ come from the germline V gene.